Presented here are 7 T cell receptor beta chains from one specimen sequenced in a study of CD8 T cells in ankylosing spondylitis. TCRdb reprocessed the 5' RACE reads via MiXCR and lists one record per CDR3 protein. The sample consists of 250,000 to 300,000 distinct CDR3 sequences, roughly 20% of them appearing once. The sequencing input was blood, either unsorted or a sorted T cell fraction (not recorded which). The receptors derive from a male donor with ankylosing spondylitis or in good health (not recorded which).

This clonotype was counted only a few times. The genes are TRBV12-3 or TRBV12-4 and TRBJ2-3, with D maybe TRBD1 (5 bases). The CDR3 spans 15 residues. The germline V and J ends were trimmed by 0 bases and 5 bases, with 12 bases remaining between them. This CDR3 is CASSLANRPEDTQYF. CDR3 DNA: TGTGCCAGCAGTTTAGCCAACAGGCCGGAAGATACGCAGTATTTT.

This clonotype was seen more than once but under ten times. The genes are TRBV12-3 or TRBV12-4 and TRBJ1-3, with 7 bases that match TRBD1. The trim removed 8 bases at V and 4 bases at J, leaving 5 bases unmatched. The CDR3 covers 13 residues. The CDR3 protein is CASDREAGNTIYF. The CDR3 DNA follows: TGTGCCAGCGACAGGGAGGCAGGAAACACCATATATTTT.

The sample holds a few counts of this clonotype. The chain employs TRBV10-3 and TRBJ2-3; D perhaps matches TRBD1 (6 bases). This CDR3 has 16 amino acids. Germline V gene lookup returns CDR1 ENHRY and CDR2 SYGVKD. Trimming took 0 bases from V and 4 from J, leaving 14 bases between them. CDR3 protein: CAISESVGARADTQYF. DNA of the CDR3: TGTGCCATCAGTGAGTCGGTGGGGGCCCGCGCAGATACGCAGTATTTT.

This clonotype was counted between two and nine times. The chain couples TRBV29-1 to TRBJ1-1; D possibly corresponds to TRBD1 (6 bases). CDR1 and CDR2 (germline): SQVTM, ANQGSEA. V lost 4 bases and J 0 bases, leaving 12 bases between the germline ends. This CDR3 spans 14 amino acids. This chain's CDR3 is CSVGRTVMNTEAFF. CDR3 nucleotides: TGCAGCGTTGGACGGACAGTTATGAACACTGAAGCTTTCTTT.

The chain employs TRBV20-1 and TRBJ2-5; possibly TRBD2 for D (5 bases). The CDR3 has 11 amino acids. Germline V lookup: CDR1 DFQATT, CDR2 SNEGSKA (reference sequence). The V and J ends lost 6 bases and 2 bases respectively, with 7 bases between them. DNA of the CDR3: TGCAGTGCCGGGATTCAAGAGACCCAGTACTTC. Translating it yields CSAGIQETQYF.

The chain employs TRBV27 and TRBJ1-3, with D perhaps TRBD1 (5 bases). The ends were cut back, 5 bases at V and 2 bases at J, with 16 bases in the middle. The CDR3 totals 16 residues. Germline-derived CDR1 and CDR2 are MNHEY and SMNVEV (reference sequence). Here the CDR3 reads CASSPSGLPAGNTIYF. The DNA for the CDR3 is TGTGCCAGCAGTCCCTCGGGGCTACCTGCTGGAAACACCATATATTTT.

This sequence joins TRBV20-1 and TRBJ2-1; the match to TRBD2 covers 8 bases. This CDR3 contains 14 residues. Trimming at V came to 6 bases and at J to 0 bases, leaving 4 bases not matched to a gene. CDR1 and CDR2 from the germline V gene are DFQATT and SNEGSKA (reference sequence). CDR3 sequence reads: CSARLANSYNEQFF. CDR3 coding DNA: TGCAGTGCCCGACTAGCGAACTCCTACAATGAGCAGTTCTTC.